Each of the 17 T cell receptor beta chains below was sequenced from the same sample in a study of Ad26.COV2.S vaccination and SARS-CoV-2 variants. Only in-frame clones appear in the TCRdb table, and some are missing; sequencing was by immunoSEQ multiplex PCR. The repertoire holds around 250,000 clones, with roughly 89% as singletons. The treatment here: 15 to 20 received Ad26.COV2.S at low or high dose, single or two shots; about 5 received placebo; per-sample allocation not given. Samples were taken on day 63 after the first vaccine or placebo injection. This sample comprised peripheral blood, obtained in a trial of Ad26.COV2.S vaccine versus placebo. Receptors were obtained from a person aged 18-65 years who received the Ad26.COV2.S COVID-19 vaccine or a placebo.

The rearrangement joins TRBV14 to TRBJ1-1; TRBD1 aligns across 7 bases. There are 14 residues in the CDR3. V was clipped by 6 bases and J by 4 bases; unmatched bases: 8. Looked up from germline, CDR1 is SGHDN and CDR2 is FVKESK. CDR3: CASRPGQLSTEAFF. In nucleotides, the CDR3 is TGTGCCAGCAGACCGGGACAGTTGAGCACTGAAGCTTTCTTT. Complete variable domain (other parts from reference TRBV14 and TRBJ1-1): EAGVTQFPSHSVIEKGQTVTLRCDPISGHDNLYWYRRVMGKEIKFLLHFVKESKQDESGMPNNRFLAERTGGTYSTLKVQPAELEDSGVYFCASRPGQLSTEAFFGQGTRLTVV.

This chain links TRBV5-1 with TRBJ2-5; D may correspond to TRBD1 or TRBD2 (5 bases each). The CDR3 has 14 residues. Germline-derived CDR1 and CDR2 are SGHRS and YFSETQ. V lost 2 bases and J 3 bases, leaving 11 bases between the germline ends. The CDR3 DNA reads as TGCGCCAGCAGCTTATCCGGGACGAAAGAGACCCAGTACTTC. It codes for CASSLSGTKETQYF.

The table lists this clone with a count of one. The rearrangement uses TRBV4-2 and TRBJ1-2; 7 positions match TRBD1. V was pared by 4 bases and J by 4 bases, with 6 bases of the junction left unmatched. The length of the CDR3 is 14 residues. Germline CDR1 LGHNA, CDR2 YNFKEQ. CDR3 in DNA: TGTGCCAGCAGCCGCGGGACAGCACCCTATGGCTACACCTTC. It codes for CASSRGTAPYGYTF.

The chain uses TRBV5-1 and TRBJ2-2; the match to TRBD2 covers 7 bases. The CDR3 length is 17 residues. The germline V gene encodes CDR1 SGHRS and CDR2 YFSETQ. J was trimmed by 4 bases and V by 0 bases; bases with no gene match: 9. In nucleotides, the CDR3 is TGCGCCAGCAGCTTGGTCCCTAGCGGCTCAATCACCGGGGAGCTGTTTTTT. This codes for CASSLVPSGSITGELFF.

The chain joins TRBV2 to TRBJ1-2; no definite D call. The CDR3 totals 12 residues. Germline V gene lookup returns CDR1 SNHLY and CDR2 FYNNEI. V was cut by 7 bases and J by 8 bases, with 14 bases left in between. CDR3: CASIRGFRGYTF. The CDR3 DNA reads TGTGCCAGCATACGAGGATTCCGGGGCTACACCTTC.

The rearrangement links TRBV9 to TRBJ2-1; D is undetermined. Between the trimmed V and J ends, which lost 0 bases and 0 bases, there was a span of 10 bases. From germline, CDR1 is SGDLS and CDR2 YYNGEE. The CDR3 length is 16 residues. The CDR3 here is CASSVVGTSSYNEQFF. DNA of the CDR3: TGTGCCAGCAGCGTAGTGGGAACCAGCTCCTACAATGAGCAGTTCTTC.

This clone appeared once. The rearrangement joins TRBV6-5 to TRBJ2-3, with a possible D match to TRBD2 (6 bases). The germline V and J ends were trimmed by 11 bases and 4 bases, with 19 bases remaining between them. There are 14 residues in the CDR3. Germline lookup yields CDR1 MNHEY and CDR2 SVGAGI. CDR3 nucleotide sequence: TGTGCCGGCGGGGTCGAGGACTACGCAGATACGCAGTATTTT. Translated, it gives CAGGVEDYADTQYF.

This chain connects TRBV7-2 to TRBJ2-7; D unclear. The CDR3 covers 11 residues. Trimming removed 5 bases from V and 3 bases from J, with 5 bases in between. From germline, CDR1 is SGHTA and CDR2 FQGNSA. The CDR3 is CASSPHYEQYF. As DNA, the CDR3 is TGTGCCAGCAGCCCACACTACGAGCAGTACTTC.

This clone has more than one count but fewer than ten. V usage is TRBV2 and J usage is TRBJ1-2; 10 positions match TRBD1. With 3 bases clipped from V and 5 bases from J, the junction kept 6 bases outside the gene matches. This CDR3 contains 15 residues. The germline gives CDR1 SNHLY, CDR2 FYNNEI. CDR3 in amino acids: CASSDSDRGVYGYTF. CDR3 coding DNA: TGTGCCAGCAGTGACTCGGACAGGGGGGTTTATGGCTACACCTTC.

V is TRBV6-2 or TRBV6-3 and J is TRBJ2-7, with 7 bases that match TRBD1. V shed 5 bases, J shed 3 bases, and the junction held 4 bases outside the gene matches. In germline, CDR1 is MNHEY, CDR2 SVGEGT. The CDR3 spans 13 residues. As DNA, the CDR3 is TGTGCCAGCAGTAGGGACAGAGGCTACGAGCAGTACGTC. Protein product: CASSRDRGYEQYV.

CDR3 loop: CASSYDRVRGYTF. CDR3 nucleotides: TGTGCCAGCAGTTATGACAGGGTCCGTGGCTACACCTTC. This chain links TRBV6-5 with TRBJ1-2; 7 positions match TRBD1. V trimming: 3 bases; J trimming: 7 bases; junction bases outside the gene matches: 5. The CDR3 runs 13 residues. Germline-derived CDR1 and CDR2 are MNHEY and SVGAGI.

The gene calls are TRBV15 and TRBJ2-4; 8 bases align to TRBD1. Trimming cost V 4 bases and J 13 bases; bases outside gene matches: 3. The length of the CDR3 is 11 residues. Germline V lookup: CDR1 LNHNV, CDR2 YYDKDF (reference sequence). The CDR3 DNA is TGTGCCACCAGCACCGGACAGGGACAGTACTTC. Translation: CATSTGQGQYF.

CDR3 nucleotides: TGTGCCAGCAGCGTAGCGGCAAACACTGAAGCTTTCTTT. As protein: CASSVAANTEAFF. The rearrangement links TRBV9 to TRBJ1-1; D call uncertain. The germline gives CDR1 SGDLS, CDR2 YYNGEE. With 0 bases removed from V and 2 bases from J, the gap between germline ends came to 5 bases. CDR3 length: 13 residues.

The chain links TRBV24-1 to TRBJ1-2; D gene unclear. The CDR3 consists of 13 residues. Trimming removed 1 base at V and 6 bases at J, with 8 bases between. CDR1 is KGHDR and CDR2 is SFDVKD in the germline V gene. CDR3 DNA sequence: TGTGCCACCAGTGATTTTTCCGGTAATGGCTACACCTTC. Protein sequence: CATSDFSGNGYTF.

The chain employs TRBV5-1 and TRBJ1-2; possible D gene TRBD1, 5 bases. Germline loops: CDR1 SGHRS, CDR2 YFSETQ. Trimming left V 3 bases short and J 5 bases short, with 14 bases between. The CDR3 contains 14 residues. The CDR3 DNA is TGCGCCAGCAGCTCTGACAGTACTCATTATGGCTACACCTTC. Residues: CASSSDSTHYGYTF.

The chain is built from TRBV20-1 and TRBJ2-5; D tentatively reads TRBD1 or TRBD2 (6 bases each). Germline lookup yields CDR1 DFQATT and CDR2 SNEGSKA (reference sequence). V lost 3 bases and J lost 2, with 22 bases in between. The CDR3 has 17 residues. The CDR3 sequence is CSASFWAEGVLQETQYF. CDR3 in DNA: TGCAGTGCTAGTTTTTGGGCGGAGGGGGTCTTACAAGAGACCCAGTACTTC.

The genes are TRBV7-9 and TRBJ2-5; D assignment may be TRBD1 or TRBD2 (5 bases each). V was cut by 4 bases and J by 1 base, with 16 bases left in between. CDR3 length equals 16 residues. Germline loops: CDR1 SEHNR, CDR2 FQNEAQ (reference sequence). CDR3 DNA: TGTGCCAGCAGCTCAAATCGGGACGGACCCCAAGAGACCCAGTACTTC. Its translation is CASSSNRDGPQETQYF.